Shown below are 4 T cell receptor beta chains from a single sample sequenced in a study of spatial heterogeneity in lung cancer (dated by TCRdb to the late 2010s). The receptor library was made with 5' RACE. TCRdb records NextSeq 500 as the sequencer. The raw public data were reprocessed by TCRdb itself: fastp quality trimming at Q25, MiXCR clonotype calling, in-frame beta chains only. Rows are unified per CDR3 protein, each entry keeping the most common DNA and genes. In all, the sample holds a few thousand distinct CDR3 sequences, and about 9% of those were seen once. Of the sample, about 6.9% is held by the ten largest clones. Explained via the paper, the time point label denotes: sample taken at primary tumor resection. The sample was normal lung tissue next to the tumor, taken at surgery. The receptors shown here come from a female donor with early-stage non-small cell lung cancer.

Judged by abundance, this clonotype is medium-sized (0.01 to 0.1%). The V call is TRBV7-9, the J call TRBJ1-2; a weak D match, TRBD1 (6 bases). V shed 5 bases and J shed 4 bases, with 14 bases lying between them. The CDR3 sequence is 14 residues long. Germline CDR1 reads SEHNR; CDR2 reads FQNEAQ (reference sequence). CDR3 residues: CASSQGQPTYGYTF. CDR3 DNA sequence: TGTGCCAGCAGCCAAGGACAGCCCACCTATGGCTACACCTTC. The entire variable domain, with the rest obtained from reference TRBV7-9 and TRBJ1-2, is as follows: DTGVSQNPRHKITKRGQNVTFRCDPISEHNRLYWYRQTLGQGPEFLTYFQNEAQLEKSRLLSDRFSAERPKGSFSTLEIQRTEQGDSAMYLCASSQGQPTYGYTFGSGTRLTVV.

This clonotype is medium-sized in the sample. The chain recombines TRBV5-4 with TRBJ2-5; 14 bases agree with TRBD2. There are 16 residues in the CDR3. Germline V gene sequence: CDR1 SGHNT, CDR2 YYREEE (reference sequence). With 4 bases clipped from V and 5 bases from J, the junction kept 7 bases outside the gene matches. The CDR3 protein is CASSVRLAGGLETQYF. CDR3 coding DNA: TGTGCCAGCAGCGTGAGACTAGCGGGGGGGCTGGAGACCCAGTACTTC. Drawing the rest from reference TRBV5-4 and TRBJ2-5, the complete variable domain is ETGVTQSPTHLIKTRGQQVTLRCSSQSGHNTVSWYQQALGQGPQFIFQYYREEENGRGNFPPRFSGLQFPNYSSELNVNALELDDSALYLCASSVRLAGGLETQYFGPGTRLLVL.

This clonotype occurred many times. The V gene is TRBV7-3, the J gene TRBJ2-1, with 9 nucleotides matching TRBD2. The length of the CDR3 is 15 residues. Germline loops: CDR1 SGHTA, CDR2 FQGTGA. After removal of 5 bases from V and 4 bases from J, the junction contained 6 bases not matched to a gene. CDR3 amino acids: CASSPVSGGYNEQFF. In nucleotides, the CDR3 is TGTGCCAGCAGCCCCGTTAGCGGGGGTTACAATGAGCAGTTCTTC.

This clonotype was seen ten or more times. The gene calls are TRBV7-3 and TRBJ2-1; 11 bases map to TRBD1. Germline CDR1 and CDR2: SGHTA and FQGTGA. The junction had 2 bases not matched to a gene; V was cut back by 4 bases and J by 6 bases. The CDR3 covers 14 residues. The CDR3 coding sequence is TGTGCCAGCAGCTCAGGGACAGGGGGCAATGAGCAGTTCTTC. Translation: CASSSGTGGNEQFF.